This TCR beta chain was sequenced in a study of blood T cell repertoires in COVID-19. Turning to the study itself: Samples came from the United States, Italy and Spain, spanning acute and convalescent COVID-19. Nucleic acid was either cDNA or gDNA, and it came from T cells, B-cell-depleted T cells, or PBMCs.

Sequencing used immunoSEQ multiplex PCR; TCRdb keeps in-frame clones, though not all of them. The sample carries 250,000 or so clones, approximately 89% recorded once. CDR1 is MGHRA and CDR2 is YSYEKL in the germline V gene. The CDR3 is 14 amino acids. Trimming shortened V by 0 bases and J by 3 bases, and 5 bases separated the two germline ends. The study assigned cohorts using participant-reported clinical history. The chain has TRBV4-1 and TRBJ2-2; D not resolved. The sample taken for sequencing was PBMCs or T cells enriched from blood (not recorded which). This clonotype was sampled from a man in his forties who had been exposed to COVID-19. CDR3 nucleotides: TGCGCCAGCAGCCAAGAACGGTACACCGGGGAGCTGTTTTTT. It is translated as CASSQERYTGELFF.